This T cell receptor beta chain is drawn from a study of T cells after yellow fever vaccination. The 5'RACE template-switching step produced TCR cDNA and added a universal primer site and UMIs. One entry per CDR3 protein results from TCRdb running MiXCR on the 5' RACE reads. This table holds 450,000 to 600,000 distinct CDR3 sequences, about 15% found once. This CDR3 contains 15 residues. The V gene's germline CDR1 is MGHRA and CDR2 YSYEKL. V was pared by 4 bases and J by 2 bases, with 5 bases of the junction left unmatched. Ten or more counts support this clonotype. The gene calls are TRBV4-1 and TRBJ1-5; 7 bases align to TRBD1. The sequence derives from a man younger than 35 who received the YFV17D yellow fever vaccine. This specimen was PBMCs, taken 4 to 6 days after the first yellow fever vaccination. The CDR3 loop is CASSLRQGGNQPQHF. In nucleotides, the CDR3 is TGCGCCAGCAGCCTTAGACAGGGTGGCAATCAGCCCCAGCATTTT.